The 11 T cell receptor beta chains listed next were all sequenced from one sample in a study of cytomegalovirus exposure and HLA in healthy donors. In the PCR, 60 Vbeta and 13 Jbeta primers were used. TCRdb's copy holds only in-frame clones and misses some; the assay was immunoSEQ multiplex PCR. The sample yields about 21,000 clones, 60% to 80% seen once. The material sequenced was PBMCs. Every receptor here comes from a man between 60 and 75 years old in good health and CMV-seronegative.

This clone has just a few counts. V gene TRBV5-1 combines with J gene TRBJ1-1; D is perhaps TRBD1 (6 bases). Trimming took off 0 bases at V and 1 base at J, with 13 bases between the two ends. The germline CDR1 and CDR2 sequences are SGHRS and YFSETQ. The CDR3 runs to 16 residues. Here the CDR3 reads CASSLVGGQGNTEAFF. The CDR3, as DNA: TGCGCCAGCAGCTTGGTTGGGGGCCAGGGGAACACTGAAGCTTTCTTT.

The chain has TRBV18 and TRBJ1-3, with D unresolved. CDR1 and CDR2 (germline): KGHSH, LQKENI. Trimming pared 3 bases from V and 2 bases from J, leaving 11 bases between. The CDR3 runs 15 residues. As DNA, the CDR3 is TGTGCCAGCTCACCGAGCAATGTCGCTGGAAACACCATATATTTT. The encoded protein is CASSPSNVAGNTIYF. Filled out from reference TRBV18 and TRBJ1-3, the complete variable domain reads NAGVMQNPRHLVRRRGQEARLRCSPMKGHSHVYWYRQLPEEGLKFMVYLQKENIIDESGMPKERFSAEFPKEGPSILRIQQVVRGDSAAYFCASSPSNVAGNTIYFGEGSWLTVV.

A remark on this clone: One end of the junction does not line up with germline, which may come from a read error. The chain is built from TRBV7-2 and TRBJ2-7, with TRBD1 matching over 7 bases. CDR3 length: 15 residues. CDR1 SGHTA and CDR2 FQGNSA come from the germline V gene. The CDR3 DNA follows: TGTGCCAGCAGCTCCCTCCGGGACAGAGCCTACGGGCAGTACTTC. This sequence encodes CASSSLRDRAYGQYF.

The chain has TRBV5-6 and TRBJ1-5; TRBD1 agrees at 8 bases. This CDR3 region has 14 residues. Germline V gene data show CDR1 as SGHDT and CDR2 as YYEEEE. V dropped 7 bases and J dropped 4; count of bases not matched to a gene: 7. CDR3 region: CASSFGQGNQPQHF. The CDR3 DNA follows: TGTGCCAGCTCATTTGGACAGGGTAATCAGCCCCAGCATTTT.

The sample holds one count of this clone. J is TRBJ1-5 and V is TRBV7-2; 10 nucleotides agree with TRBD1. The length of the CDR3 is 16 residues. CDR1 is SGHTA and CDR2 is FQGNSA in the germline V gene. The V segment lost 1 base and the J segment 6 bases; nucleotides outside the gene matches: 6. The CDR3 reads CASSLGGQGVGQPQHF. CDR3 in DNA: TGTGCCAGCAGCTTAGGAGGACAGGGGGTGGGTCAGCCCCAGCATTTT.

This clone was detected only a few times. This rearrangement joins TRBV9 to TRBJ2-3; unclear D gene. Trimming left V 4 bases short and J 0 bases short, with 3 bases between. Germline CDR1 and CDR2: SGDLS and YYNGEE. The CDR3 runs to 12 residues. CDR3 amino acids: CASSRSTDTQYF. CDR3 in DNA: TGTGCCAGCAGCCGTAGCACAGATACGCAGTATTTT.

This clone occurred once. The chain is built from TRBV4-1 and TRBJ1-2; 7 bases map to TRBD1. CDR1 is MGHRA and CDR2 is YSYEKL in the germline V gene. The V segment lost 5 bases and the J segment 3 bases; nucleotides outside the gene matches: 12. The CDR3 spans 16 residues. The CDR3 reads CASSKRQGVEDYGYTF. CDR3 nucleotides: TGCGCCAGCAGCAAGCGACAGGGTGTGGAGGACTATGGCTACACCTTC.

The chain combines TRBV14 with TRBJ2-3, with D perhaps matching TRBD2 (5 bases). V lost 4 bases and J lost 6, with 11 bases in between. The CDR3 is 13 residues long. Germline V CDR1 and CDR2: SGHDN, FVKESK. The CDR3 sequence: CASSPYTGDTQYF. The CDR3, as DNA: TGTGCCAGCAGCCCGTACACGGGGGATACGCAGTATTTT. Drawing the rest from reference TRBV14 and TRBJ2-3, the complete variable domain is EAGVTQFPSHSVIEKGQTVTLRCDPISGHDNLYWYRRVMGKEIKFLLHFVKESKQDESGMPNNRFLAERTGGTYSTLKVQPAELEDSGVYFCASSPYTGDTQYFGPGTRLTVL.

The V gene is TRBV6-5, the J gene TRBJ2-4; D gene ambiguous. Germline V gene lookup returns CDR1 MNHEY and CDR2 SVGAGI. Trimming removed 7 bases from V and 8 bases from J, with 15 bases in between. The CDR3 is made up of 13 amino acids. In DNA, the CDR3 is TGTGCCAGCATCTTTCAGGCCACGGACATTCAGTACTTC. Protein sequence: CASIFQATDIQYF.

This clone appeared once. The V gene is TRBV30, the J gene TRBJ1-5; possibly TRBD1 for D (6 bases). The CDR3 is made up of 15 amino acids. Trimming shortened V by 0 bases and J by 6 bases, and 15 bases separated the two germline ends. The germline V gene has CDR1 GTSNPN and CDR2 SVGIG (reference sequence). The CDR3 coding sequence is TGTGCCTGGAGTGTACTGCAGGGGTCGACTCAGCCCCAGCATTTT. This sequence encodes CAWSVLQGSTQPQHF.

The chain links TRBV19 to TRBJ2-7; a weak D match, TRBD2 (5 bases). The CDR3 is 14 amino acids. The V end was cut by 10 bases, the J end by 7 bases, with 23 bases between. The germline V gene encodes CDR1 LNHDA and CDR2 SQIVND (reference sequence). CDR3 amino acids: CATSNLGSAREQYF. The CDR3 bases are TGTGCCACCAGTAATTTAGGGAGTGCTCGGGAGCAGTACTTC.